This TCR beta chain was sequenced for a study of T cell responses to AZD1222 COVID-19 vaccine. Whole-study results and caveats: Recipients of two AZD1222 doses showed rising Spike-specific TCR breadth and depth. Of the AZD1222 recipients, only 5 or 6 were seropositive at baseline.

Points on this clone: Its target is unknown.

Generated by immunoSEQ multiplex PCR, the TCRdb table keeps only in-frame clones and is missing some. The sample consists of 150,000 to 200,000 clones, around 91% of them appearing once. The sequenced sample was peripheral blood, obtained 28 days after the second AZD1222 dose. This clonotype was sampled from an adult who received the AZD1222 COVID-19 vaccine.

The CDR3 nucleotides are TGTGCCAGCAGCTTATCGCCAGGGGTTTCTGGAAACACCATATATTTT. Protein: CASSLSPGVSGNTIYF. The chain combines TRBV11-2 with TRBJ1-3, with TRBD1 as a possible D gene (6 bases). The CDR3 consists of 16 residues. Germline V lookup: CDR1 SGHAT, CDR2 FQNNGV. V dropped 2 bases and J dropped 1 base, with 12 bases sitting between them.